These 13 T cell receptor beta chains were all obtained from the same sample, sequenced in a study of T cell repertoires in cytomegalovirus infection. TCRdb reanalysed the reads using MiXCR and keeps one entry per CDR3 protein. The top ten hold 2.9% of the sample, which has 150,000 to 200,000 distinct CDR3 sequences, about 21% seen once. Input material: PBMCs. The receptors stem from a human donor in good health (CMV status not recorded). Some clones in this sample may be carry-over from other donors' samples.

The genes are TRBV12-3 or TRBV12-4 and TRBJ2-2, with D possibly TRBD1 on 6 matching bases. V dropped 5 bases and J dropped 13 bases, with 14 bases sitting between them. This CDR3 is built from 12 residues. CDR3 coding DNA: TGTGCCAGCAGTCACGAGAGGGGGTTGCTGTTTTTT. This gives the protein CASSHERGLLFF.

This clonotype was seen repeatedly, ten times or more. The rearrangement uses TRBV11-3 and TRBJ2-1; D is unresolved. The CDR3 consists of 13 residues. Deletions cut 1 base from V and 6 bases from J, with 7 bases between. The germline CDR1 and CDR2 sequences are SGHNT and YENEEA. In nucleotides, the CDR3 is TGTGCCAGCAGCTTAGTGGCGGCCAATGAGCAGTTCTTC. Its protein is CASSLVAANEQFF.

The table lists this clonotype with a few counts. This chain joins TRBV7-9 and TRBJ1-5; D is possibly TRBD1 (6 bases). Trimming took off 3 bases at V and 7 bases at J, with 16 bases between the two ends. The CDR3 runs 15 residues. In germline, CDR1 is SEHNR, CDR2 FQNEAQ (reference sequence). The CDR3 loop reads CASSFHGGGGQPQHF. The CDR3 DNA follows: TGTGCCAGCAGCTTTCATGGGGGCGGTGGGCAGCCCCAGCATTTT. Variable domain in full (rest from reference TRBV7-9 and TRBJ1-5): DTGVSQNPRHKITKRGQNVTFRCDPISEHNRLYWYRQTLGQGPEFLTYFQNEAQLEKSRLLSDRFSAERPKGSFSTLEIQRTEQGDSAMYLCASSFHGGGGQPQHFGDGTRLSIL.

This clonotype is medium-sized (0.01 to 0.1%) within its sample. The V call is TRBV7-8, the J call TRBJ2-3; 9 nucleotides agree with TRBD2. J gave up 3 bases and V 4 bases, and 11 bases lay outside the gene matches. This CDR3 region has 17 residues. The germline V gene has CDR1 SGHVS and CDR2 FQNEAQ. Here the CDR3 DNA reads TGTGCCAGCAGCTCCCAAAATAGCGGGAGAAGAACAGATACGCAGTATTTT. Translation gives CASSSQNSGRRTDTQYF.

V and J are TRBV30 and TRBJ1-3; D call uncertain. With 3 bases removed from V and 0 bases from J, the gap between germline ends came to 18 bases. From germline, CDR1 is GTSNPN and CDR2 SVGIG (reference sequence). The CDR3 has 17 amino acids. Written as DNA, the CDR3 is TGTGCCTGGAGGCCCCCCCGGGGTAATCTCTCTGGAAACACCATATATTTT. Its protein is CAWRPPRGNLSGNTIYF.

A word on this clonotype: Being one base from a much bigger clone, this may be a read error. The CDR3 nucleotides read TGTGCCAGCGGAGGAGTTGGGAGGAGCTCCTACGAGCAGTACTTC. Its translation: CASGGVGRSSYEQYF. The J gene is TRBJ2-7, the V gene TRBV7-2, with TRBD2 as a possible D gene (6 bases). CDR1 and CDR2 from the germline V gene are SGHTA and FQGNSA. The CDR3 contains 15 residues. Trimming took off 8 bases at V and 0 bases at J, with 17 bases between the two ends.

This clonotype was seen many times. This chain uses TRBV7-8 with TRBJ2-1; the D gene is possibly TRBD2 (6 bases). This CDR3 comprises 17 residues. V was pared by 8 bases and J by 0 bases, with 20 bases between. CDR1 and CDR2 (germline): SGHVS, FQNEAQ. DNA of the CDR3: TGTGCCAGCTCCCCTCACGGGGGAAGTGGCTCCTACAATGAGCAGTTCTTC. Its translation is CASSPHGGSGSYNEQFF.

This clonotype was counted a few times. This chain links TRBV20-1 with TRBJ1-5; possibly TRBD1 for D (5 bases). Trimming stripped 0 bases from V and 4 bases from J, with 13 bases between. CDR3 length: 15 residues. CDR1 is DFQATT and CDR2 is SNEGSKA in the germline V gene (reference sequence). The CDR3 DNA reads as TGCAGTGCTAGAGATCCCCAGACAGTTAATCAGCCCCAGCATTTT. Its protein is CSARDPQTVNQPQHF.

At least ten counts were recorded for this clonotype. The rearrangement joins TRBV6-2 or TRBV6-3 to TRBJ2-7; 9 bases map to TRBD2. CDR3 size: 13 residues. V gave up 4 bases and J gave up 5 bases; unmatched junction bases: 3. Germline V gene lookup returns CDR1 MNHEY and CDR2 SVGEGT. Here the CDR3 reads CASSLASGNEQYF. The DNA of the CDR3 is TGTGCCAGCAGTTTGGCTAGCGGGAACGAGCAGTACTTC.

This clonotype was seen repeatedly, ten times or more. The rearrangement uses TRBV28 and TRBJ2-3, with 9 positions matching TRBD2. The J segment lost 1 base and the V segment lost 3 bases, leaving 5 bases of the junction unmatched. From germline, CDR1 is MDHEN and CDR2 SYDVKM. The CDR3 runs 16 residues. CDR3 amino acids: CASSFATSGGTDTQYF. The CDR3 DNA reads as TGTGCCAGCAGTTTCGCGACTAGCGGAGGCACAGATACGCAGTATTTT.

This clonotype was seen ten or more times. This CDR3 reads CASSLSGAPSGANVLTF. The CDR3 bases are TGTGCCAGCAGCTTAAGCGGGGCCCCCTCTGGGGCCAACGTCCTGACTTTC. This chain links TRBV7-3 with TRBJ2-6, with D perhaps matching TRBD2 (6 bases). Germline V lookup: CDR1 SGHTA, CDR2 FQGTGA. The germline V and J ends were trimmed by 1 base and 0 bases, with 10 bases remaining between them. The CDR3 runs to 17 residues.

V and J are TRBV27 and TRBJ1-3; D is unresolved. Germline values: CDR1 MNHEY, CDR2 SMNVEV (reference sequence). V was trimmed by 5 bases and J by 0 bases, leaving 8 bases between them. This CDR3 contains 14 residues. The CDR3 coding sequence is TGTGCCAGCAGTATCAGTCGCTCTGGAAACACCATATATTTT. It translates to CASSISRSGNTIYF.

The CDR3 DNA is TGCAGCGTTGAGCTAGCGGGAGGGTCCTACAATGAGCAGTTCTTC. Protein: CSVELAGGSYNEQFF. The chain carries TRBV29-1 and TRBJ2-1; 12 nucleotides match TRBD2. There are 15 residues in the CDR3. V lost 3 bases and J lost 1; bases outside the gene matches: 1. Germline values: CDR1 SQVTM, CDR2 ANQGSEA.